These 23 T cell receptor beta chains were all obtained from the same sample, sequenced in a study of cytomegalovirus exposure and HLA in healthy donors. With 60 Vbeta and 13 Jbeta primers, the PCR was carried out. Some clones are missing from TCRdb's copy, which holds only in-frame ones; the method was immunoSEQ multiplex PCR. The table records 150,000 to 250,000 clones, roughly 72% of them present only once. Sequenced material: PBMCs. All receptors come from a man aged 25 to 40 in good health and CMV-seronegative.

This chain links TRBV9 with TRBJ2-2, with D possibly TRBD1 on 6 matching bases. Germline-derived CDR1 and CDR2 are SGDLS and YYNGEE. The CDR3 spans 14 residues. V gave up 3 bases and J gave up 6 bases, with 12 bases separating them. The CDR3, as DNA: TGTGCCAGCAGCGCGGAGAGGGGGTCCGGGGAGCTGTTTTTT. Its protein is CASSAERGSGELFF.

This CDR3 is CASSTSGGSTDTQYF. CDR3 bases: TGTGCCAGCAGTACTAGCGGGGGCAGCACAGATACGCAGTATTTT. The J gene is TRBJ2-3, the V gene TRBV7-3; TRBD2 agrees at 11 bases. The CDR3 length is 15 residues. V was clipped by 6 bases and J by 0 bases; unmatched bases: 2. Germline assignment: CDR1 SGHTA and CDR2 FQGTGA.

The rearrangement uses TRBV11-2 and TRBJ2-5, with 8 bases that match TRBD1. The CDR3 sequence is 14 residues long. Germline V lookup: CDR1 SGHAT, CDR2 FQNNGV. After removal of 8 bases from V and 1 base from J, the junction contained 6 bases not matched to a gene. The CDR3 region has the DNA TGTGCCAGCGAGGGACAGGAGATCCAAGAGACCCAGTACTTC. Amino acids: CASEGQEIQETQYF.

This clone was seen a handful of times. The chain employs TRBV4-1 and TRBJ1-1; D is unresolved. The germline V gene encodes CDR1 MGHRA and CDR2 YSYEKL. This CDR3 has 14 amino acids. V dropped 0 bases and J dropped 1 base, with 6 bases sitting between them. The CDR3 loop reads CASSQDARNTEAFF. The CDR3, as DNA: TGCGCCAGCAGCCAAGATGCGAGGAACACTGAAGCTTTCTTT.

The V gene is TRBV7-9, the J gene TRBJ2-7; 7 positions match TRBD1. Looked up from germline, CDR1 is SEHNR and CDR2 is FQNEAQ (reference sequence). The V gene end was trimmed by 9 bases and the J gene end by 1 base; junction bases not matched to a gene: 9. The CDR3 is 14 amino acids. The CDR3, as DNA: TGTGCCAGAAACAATTACAGGGGATCCTACGAGCAGTACTTC. The encoded protein is CARNNYRGSYEQYF.

CDR3 sequence reads: CASSGLPAGAGELFF. CDR3 in DNA: TGTGCCAGCAGCGGCCTGCCCGCCGGGGCCGGGGAGCTGTTTTTT. The chain couples TRBV5-4 to TRBJ2-2, with a tentative D call TRBD2 (5 bases). CDR1 is SGHNT, CDR2 YYREEE, per germline (reference sequence). Trimming cost V 4 bases and J 6 bases, with 16 bases left between them. This CDR3 has 15 amino acids.

The chain combines TRBV5-6 with TRBJ1-5, with D perhaps TRBD1 (6 bases). Germline V gene lookup returns CDR1 SGHDT and CDR2 YYEEEE. V was cut by 1 base and J by 1 base, with 18 bases left in between. The CDR3 consists of 18 residues. The CDR3: CASSLFAFIRGSNQPQHF. The CDR3 coding sequence is TGTGCCAGCAGCTTGTTCGCTTTTATCAGGGGAAGCAATCAGCCCCAGCATTTT.

The V and J genes are TRBV7-3 and TRBJ2-1, with 8 nucleotides matching TRBD2. The CDR3 is 15 residues long. The V gene's germline CDR1 is SGHTA and CDR2 FQGTGA. The ends lost 3 bases at V and 5 bases at J; junction bases unmatched: 6. CDR3 in DNA: TGTGCCAGCAGCTTTAGCGGGGCCCCAAACAATGAGCAGTTCTTC. This translates into CASSFSGAPNNEQFF.

The V gene is TRBV6-1, the J gene TRBJ1-6; D not certain. The germline V gene encodes CDR1 MNHNS and CDR2 SASEGT. CDR3 length: 11 amino acids. V gave up 4 bases and J gave up 12 bases, with 7 bases separating them. The CDR3 DNA reads TGTGCCAGCAGTGGAGGAGGACCCCTCCACTTT. Encoded protein: CASSGGGPLHF.

This clone was seen a few times. The V gene is TRBV5-1, the J gene TRBJ2-7; 14 bases fit TRBD2. The germline V gene encodes CDR1 SGHRS and CDR2 YFSETQ. CDR3 size: 17 residues. The V segment lost 4 bases and the J segment 5 bases; nucleotides outside the gene matches: 11. CDR3 nucleotides: TGCGCCAGCAGCCCTCCAACCGGGACTAGCGGGAGAGACGAGCAGTACTTC. The encoded protein is CASSPPTGTSGRDEQYF.

In this sample, this clone turned up a few times. V and J are TRBV19 and TRBJ1-5; D gene unclear. Trimming shortened V by 3 bases and J by 7 bases, and 7 bases separated the two germline ends. The CDR3 loop spans 12 amino acids. Germline loops: CDR1 LNHDA, CDR2 SQIVND (reference sequence). CDR3 DNA: TGTGCCAGTAGTATTCAGTGGCAGCCCCAGCATTTT. The encoded protein is CASSIQWQPQHF.

The rearrangement links TRBV4-1 to TRBJ2-1; a weak D match, TRBD2 (5 bases). The germline CDR1 and CDR2 sequences are MGHRA and YSYEKL. The germline V and J ends were trimmed by 1 base and 12 bases, with 13 bases remaining between them. This CDR3 contains 13 residues. This chain's CDR3 is CASSQGSGGGQFF. CDR3 sequence (DNA): TGCGCCAGCAGCCAAGGGAGCGGCGGCGGGCAGTTCTTC.

The chain recombines TRBV6-1 with TRBJ1-2; D perhaps matches TRBD1 (5 bases). The CDR3 length is 14 residues. V lost 4 bases, J lost 3 bases, and 12 bases lay in between. Germline V gives CDR1 MNHNS, CDR2 SASEGT. CDR3 loop: CASSVSTADYGYTF. The CDR3 nucleotides read TGTGCCAGCAGTGTGTCGACAGCTGACTATGGCTACACCTTC.

In this sample, this clone turned up a few times. The CDR3 is CASSQASSGNTIYF. In DNA, the CDR3 is TGTGCCAGTTCGCAGGCGAGCTCTGGAAACACCATATATTTT. This rearrangement joins TRBV6-5 to TRBJ1-3; D gene uncertain. The length of the CDR3 is 14 residues. Germline CDR1 and CDR2: MNHEY and SVGAGI. The V and J ends lost 9 bases and 0 bases respectively, with 12 bases between them.

This chain links TRBV7-9 with TRBJ1-3; no reliable D call. CDR3 size: 17 residues. The germline CDR1 and CDR2 sequences are SEHNR and FQNEAQ (reference sequence). V lost 5 bases to trimming and J lost 2 bases, with 19 bases between them. CDR3 residues: CASSASLPSSTGNTIYF. DNA of the CDR3: TGTGCCAGCAGCGCATCACTTCCGTCGAGCACTGGAAACACCATATATTTT.

A few counts support this clone. CDR3 protein: CASSAQGFQETQYF. In DNA, the CDR3 is TGCGCCAGCAGCGCACAGGGGTTTCAAGAGACCCAGTACTTC. The chain joins TRBV5-1 to TRBJ2-5, with 7 nucleotides matching TRBD1. CDR3 length: 14 amino acids. V shed 4 bases and J 2 bases; nucleotides not matched to a gene: 5. Germline-derived CDR1 and CDR2 are SGHRS and YFSETQ.

J is TRBJ1-1 and V is TRBV28, with 8 nucleotides matching TRBD1. This CDR3 has 13 residues. Looked up from germline, CDR1 is MDHEN and CDR2 is SYDVKM. The ends lost 5 bases at V and 8 bases at J; junction bases unmatched: 7. CDR3: CASSADRVSEAFF. DNA of the CDR3: TGTGCCAGCAGTGCGGACAGGGTATCCGAAGCTTTCTTT.

This sequence joins TRBV12-2 and TRBJ1-4; TRBD1 is the table's D call and was not checked against the DNA. TRBV12-2 is a pseudogene. The CDR3 is 20 amino acids. CDR3 bases: TGTGCAAGTCGCTTAATGGGTAGGGGGACAGGCCATGCAACTAATGAAAAACTGTTTTTT. It yields the protein CASRLMGRGTGHATNEKLFF.

This clone was detected only a few times. J is TRBJ2-4 and V is TRBV6-1, with 7 bases matching TRBD2. The CDR3 length is 14 residues. The germline V gene encodes CDR1 MNHNS and CDR2 SASEGT. V gave up 9 bases and J gave up 1 base; unmatched junction bases: 6. DNA for the CDR3: TGTGCCAGTCTTGGCGGGAGTGCCAAAAACATTCAGTACTTC. Its translation: CASLGGSAKNIQYF.

The J gene is TRBJ2-7, the V gene TRBV18, with D possibly being TRBD1 (6 bases). V was pared by 3 bases and J by 2 bases, with 11 bases between. This CDR3 contains 14 residues. Germline V gene lookup returns CDR1 KGHSH and CDR2 LQKENI. The chain's CDR3 is CASSPGQRTYEQYF. In DNA form, the CDR3 reads TGTGCCAGCTCACCGGGACAACGGACCTACGAGCAGTACTTC.

The chain couples TRBV6-1 to TRBJ2-7, with 8 positions matching TRBD1. Germline CDR1 and CDR2: MNHNS and SASEGT. Trimming at V came to 4 bases and at J to 3 bases, leaving 2 bases not matched to a gene. This CDR3 contains 13 residues. The CDR3 DNA reads TGTGCCAGCAGTGGGACAGGGAACTACGAGCAGTACTTC. This codes for CASSGTGNYEQYF.

The chain joins TRBV25-1 to TRBJ1-1; no definite D call. Germline CDR1 MGHDK, CDR2 SYGVNS. V lost 7 bases and J 2 bases, leaving 11 bases between the germline ends. CDR3 size: 13 residues. The CDR3 DNA reads as TGTGCCAGCACCCGAGGGCCCAACACTGAAGCTTTCTTT. As protein: CASTRGPNTEAFF.

The rearrangement uses TRBV6-1 and TRBJ1-6, with D unclear. Germline CDR1 MNHNS, CDR2 SASEGT. This CDR3 region has 16 residues. The V and J ends lost 4 bases and 8 bases respectively, with 18 bases between them. The CDR3 DNA reads as TGTGCCAGCAGTGCGCTTTTGGTGGCAGAAGATTCACCCCTCCACTTT. It codes for CASSALLVAEDSPLHF.